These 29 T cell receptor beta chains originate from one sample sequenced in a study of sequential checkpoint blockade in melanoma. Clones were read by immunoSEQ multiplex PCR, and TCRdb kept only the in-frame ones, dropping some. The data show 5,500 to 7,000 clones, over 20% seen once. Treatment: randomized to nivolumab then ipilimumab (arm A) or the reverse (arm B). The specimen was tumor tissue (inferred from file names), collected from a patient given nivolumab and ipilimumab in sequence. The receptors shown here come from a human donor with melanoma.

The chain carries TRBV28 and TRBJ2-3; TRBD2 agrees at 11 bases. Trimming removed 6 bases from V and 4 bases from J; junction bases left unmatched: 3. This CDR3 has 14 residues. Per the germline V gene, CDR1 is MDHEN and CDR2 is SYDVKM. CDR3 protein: CASSLSGRADTQYF. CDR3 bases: TGTGCCAGCAGCCTTAGCGGGAGGGCAGATACGCAGTATTTT.

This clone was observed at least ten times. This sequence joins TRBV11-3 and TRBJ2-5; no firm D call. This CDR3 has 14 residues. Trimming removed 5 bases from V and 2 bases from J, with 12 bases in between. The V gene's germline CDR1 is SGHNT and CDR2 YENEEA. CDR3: CASSLWLNQETQYF. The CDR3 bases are TGTGCCAGCAGCCTATGGCTAAATCAAGAGACCCAGTACTTC.

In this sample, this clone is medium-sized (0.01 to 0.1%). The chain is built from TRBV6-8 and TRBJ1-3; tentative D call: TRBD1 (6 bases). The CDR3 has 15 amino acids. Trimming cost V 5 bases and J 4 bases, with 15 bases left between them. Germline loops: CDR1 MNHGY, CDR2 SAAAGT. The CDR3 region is CASSPYRDSGNTIYF. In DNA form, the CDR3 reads TGTGCCAGCAGTCCTTACAGGGATTCGGGAAACACCATATATTTT.

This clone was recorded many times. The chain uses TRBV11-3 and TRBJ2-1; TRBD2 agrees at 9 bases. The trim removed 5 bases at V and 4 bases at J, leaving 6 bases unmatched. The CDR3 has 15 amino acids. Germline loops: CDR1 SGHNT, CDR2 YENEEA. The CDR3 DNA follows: TGTGCCAGCAGCCAAGGGAGCGGGGGGTACAATGAGCAGTTCTTC. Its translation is CASSQGSGGYNEQFF.

Here the CDR3 reads CASSYSIPPIGDTQYF. The CDR3 coding sequence is TGTGCCAGCAGTTACTCGATCCCCCCGATCGGAGATACGCAGTATTTT. The chain carries TRBV6-8 and TRBJ2-3; no definite D call. The germline gives CDR1 MNHGY, CDR2 SAAAGT. This CDR3 is built from 16 residues. The V and J ends lost 0 bases and 5 bases respectively, with 15 bases between them.

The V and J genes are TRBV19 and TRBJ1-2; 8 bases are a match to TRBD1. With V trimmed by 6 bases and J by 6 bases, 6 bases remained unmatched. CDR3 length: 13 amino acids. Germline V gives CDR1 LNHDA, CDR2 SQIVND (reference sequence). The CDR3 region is CASRTGALDGYTF. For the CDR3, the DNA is TGTGCCAGTAGGACAGGGGCCCTCGATGGCTACACCTTC.

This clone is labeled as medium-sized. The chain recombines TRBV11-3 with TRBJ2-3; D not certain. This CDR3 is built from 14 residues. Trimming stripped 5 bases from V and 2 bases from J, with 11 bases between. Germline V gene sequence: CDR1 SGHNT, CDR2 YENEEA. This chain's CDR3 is CASSPIGPTDTQYF. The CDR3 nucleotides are TGTGCCAGCAGCCCAATAGGGCCCACAGATACGCAGTATTTT.

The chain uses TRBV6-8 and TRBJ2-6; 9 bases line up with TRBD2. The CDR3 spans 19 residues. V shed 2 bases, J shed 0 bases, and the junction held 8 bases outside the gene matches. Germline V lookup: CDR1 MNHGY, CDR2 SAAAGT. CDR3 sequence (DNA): TGTGCCAGCAGTTACGGGGCGGGAGGGATCCTCTCTGGGGCCAACGTCCTGACTTTC. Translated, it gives CASSYGAGGILSGANVLTF.

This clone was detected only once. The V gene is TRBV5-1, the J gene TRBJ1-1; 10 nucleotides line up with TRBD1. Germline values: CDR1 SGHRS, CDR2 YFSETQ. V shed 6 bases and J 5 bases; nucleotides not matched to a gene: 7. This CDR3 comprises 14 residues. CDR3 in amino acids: CASKDRGAGTEAFF. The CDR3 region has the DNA TGCGCCAGCAAGGACAGGGGGGCTGGGACTGAAGCTTTCTTT.

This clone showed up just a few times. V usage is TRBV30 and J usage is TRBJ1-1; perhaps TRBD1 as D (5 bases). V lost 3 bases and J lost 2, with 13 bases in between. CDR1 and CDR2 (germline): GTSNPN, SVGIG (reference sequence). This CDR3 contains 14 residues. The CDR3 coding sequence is TGTGCCTGGAGGGCAGGGAAGATAAACACTGAAGCTTTCTTT. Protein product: CAWRAGKINTEAFF.

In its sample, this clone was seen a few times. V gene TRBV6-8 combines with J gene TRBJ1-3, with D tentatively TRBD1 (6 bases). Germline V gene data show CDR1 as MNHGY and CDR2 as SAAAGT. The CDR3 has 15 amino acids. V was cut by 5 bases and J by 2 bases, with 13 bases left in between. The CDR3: CASSLDRSAGNTIYF. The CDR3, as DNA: TGTGCCAGCAGTCTAGACAGGTCGGCTGGAAACACCATATATTTT.

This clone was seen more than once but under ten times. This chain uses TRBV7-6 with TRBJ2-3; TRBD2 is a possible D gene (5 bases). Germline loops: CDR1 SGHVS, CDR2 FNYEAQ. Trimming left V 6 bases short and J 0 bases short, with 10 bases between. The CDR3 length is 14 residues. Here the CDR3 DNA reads TGTGCCAGCAGAGCGGCGACTAGCACAGATACGCAGTATTTT. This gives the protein CASRAATSTDTQYF.

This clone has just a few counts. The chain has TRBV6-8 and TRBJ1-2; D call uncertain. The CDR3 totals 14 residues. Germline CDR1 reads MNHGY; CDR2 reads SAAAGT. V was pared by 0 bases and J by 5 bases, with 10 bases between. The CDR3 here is CASSYSGRDYGYTF. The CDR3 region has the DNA TGTGCCAGCAGTTACTCGGGTAGGGATTATGGCTACACCTTC.

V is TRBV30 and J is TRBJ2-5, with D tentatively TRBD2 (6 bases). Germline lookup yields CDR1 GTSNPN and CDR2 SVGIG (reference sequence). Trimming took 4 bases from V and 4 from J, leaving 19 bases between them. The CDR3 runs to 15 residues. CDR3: CAWKRQDGGIETQYF. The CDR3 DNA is TGTGCCTGGAAGAGGCAAGACGGGGGAATAGAGACCCAGTACTTC.

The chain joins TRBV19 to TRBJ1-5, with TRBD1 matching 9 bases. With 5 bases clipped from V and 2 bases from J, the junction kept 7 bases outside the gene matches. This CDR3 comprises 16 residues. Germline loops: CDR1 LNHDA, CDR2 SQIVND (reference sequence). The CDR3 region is CASSPGTGLGNQPQHF. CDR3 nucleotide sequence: TGTGCCAGTAGTCCAGGGACAGGGCTTGGCAATCAGCCCCAGCATTTT.

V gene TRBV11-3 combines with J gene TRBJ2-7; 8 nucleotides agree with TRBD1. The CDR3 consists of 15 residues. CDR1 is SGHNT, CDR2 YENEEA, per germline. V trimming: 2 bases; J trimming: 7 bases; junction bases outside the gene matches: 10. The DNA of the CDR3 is TGTGCCAGCAGCTTATCACCTACAGGGGGACAGGAGCAGTACTTC. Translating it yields CASSLSPTGGQEQYF.

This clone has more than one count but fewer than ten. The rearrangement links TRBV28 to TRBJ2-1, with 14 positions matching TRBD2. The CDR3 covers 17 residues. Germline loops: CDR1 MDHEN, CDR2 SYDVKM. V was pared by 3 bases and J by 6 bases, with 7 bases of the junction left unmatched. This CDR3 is CASSFPGLAGVTNEQFF. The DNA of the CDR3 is TGTGCCAGCAGTTTCCCGGGACTAGCGGGAGTAACCAATGAGCAGTTCTTC.

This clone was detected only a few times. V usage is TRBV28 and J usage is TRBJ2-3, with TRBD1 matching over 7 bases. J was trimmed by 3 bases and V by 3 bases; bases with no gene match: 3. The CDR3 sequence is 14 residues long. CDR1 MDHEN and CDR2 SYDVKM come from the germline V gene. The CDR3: CASSFLQGTDTQYF. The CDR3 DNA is TGTGCCAGCAGTTTTCTACAGGGGACAGATACGCAGTATTTT.

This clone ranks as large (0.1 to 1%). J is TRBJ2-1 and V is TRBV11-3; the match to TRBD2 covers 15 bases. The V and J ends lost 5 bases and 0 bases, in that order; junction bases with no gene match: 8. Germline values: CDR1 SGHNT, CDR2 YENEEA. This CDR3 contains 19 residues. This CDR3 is CASSQAGTSGRYSYNEQFF. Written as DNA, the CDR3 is TGTGCCAGCAGCCAAGCCGGGACTAGCGGGAGGTACTCCTACAATGAGCAGTTCTTC. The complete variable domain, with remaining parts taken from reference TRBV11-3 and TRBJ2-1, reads EAGVVQSPRYKIIEKKQPVAFWCNPISGHNTLYWYLQNLGQGPELLIRYENEEAVDDSQLPKDRFSAERLKGVDSTLKIQPAELGDSAVYLCASSQAGTSGRYSYNEQFFGPGTRLTVL.

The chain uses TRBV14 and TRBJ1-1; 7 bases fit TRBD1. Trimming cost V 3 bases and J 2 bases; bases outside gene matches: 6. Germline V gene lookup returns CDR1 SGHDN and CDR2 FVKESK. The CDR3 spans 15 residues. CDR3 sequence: CASSQRQGRNTEAFF. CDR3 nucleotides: TGTGCCAGCAGCCAGAGACAGGGACGAAACACTGAAGCTTTCTTT.

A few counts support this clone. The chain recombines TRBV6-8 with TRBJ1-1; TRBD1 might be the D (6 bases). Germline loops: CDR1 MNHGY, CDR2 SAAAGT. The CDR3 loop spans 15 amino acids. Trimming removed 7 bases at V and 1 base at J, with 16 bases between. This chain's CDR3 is CASKGGRGWNTEAFF. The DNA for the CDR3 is TGTGCCAGCAAAGGGGGGCGCGGGTGGAACACTGAAGCTTTCTTT.

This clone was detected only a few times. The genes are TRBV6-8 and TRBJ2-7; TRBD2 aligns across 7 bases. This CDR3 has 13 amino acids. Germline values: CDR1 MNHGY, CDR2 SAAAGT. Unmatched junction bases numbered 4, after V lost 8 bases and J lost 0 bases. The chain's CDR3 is CASGEGFSYEQYF. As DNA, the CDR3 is TGTGCCAGCGGGGAGGGCTTCTCCTACGAGCAGTACTTC.

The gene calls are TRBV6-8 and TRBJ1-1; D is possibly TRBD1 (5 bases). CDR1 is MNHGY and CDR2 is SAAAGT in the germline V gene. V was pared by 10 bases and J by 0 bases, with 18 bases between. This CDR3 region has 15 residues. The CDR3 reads CAIRVRSGVNTEAFF. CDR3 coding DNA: TGTGCCATCAGGGTACGCAGTGGGGTGAACACTGAAGCTTTCTTT.

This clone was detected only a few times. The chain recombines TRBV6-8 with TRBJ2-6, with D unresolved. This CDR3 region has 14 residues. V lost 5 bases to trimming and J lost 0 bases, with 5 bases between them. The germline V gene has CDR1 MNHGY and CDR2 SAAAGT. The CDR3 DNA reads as TGTGCCAGCAGTCCGACCTCTGGGGCCAACGTCCTGACTTTC. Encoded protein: CASSPTSGANVLTF.

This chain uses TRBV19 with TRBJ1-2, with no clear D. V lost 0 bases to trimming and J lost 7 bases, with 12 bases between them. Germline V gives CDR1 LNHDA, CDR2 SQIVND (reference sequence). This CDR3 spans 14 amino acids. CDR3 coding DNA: TGTGCCAGTAGTATAGATCTGGGGAATGGTGGCTACACCTTC. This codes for CASSIDLGNGGYTF. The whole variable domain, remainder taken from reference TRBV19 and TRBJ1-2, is DGGITQSPKYLFRKEGQNVTLSCEQNLNHDAMYWYRQDPGQGLRLIYYSQIVNDFQKGDIAEGYSVSREKKESFPLTVTSAQKNPTAFYLCASSIDLGNGGYTFGSGTRLTVV.

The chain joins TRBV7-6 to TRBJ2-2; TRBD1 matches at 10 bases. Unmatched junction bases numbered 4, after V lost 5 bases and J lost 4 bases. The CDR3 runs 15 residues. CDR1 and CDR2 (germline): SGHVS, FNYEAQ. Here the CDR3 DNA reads TGTGCCAGCAGCCAAGACAGGGGGCTCACCGGGGAGCTGTTTTTT. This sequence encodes CASSQDRGLTGELFF.

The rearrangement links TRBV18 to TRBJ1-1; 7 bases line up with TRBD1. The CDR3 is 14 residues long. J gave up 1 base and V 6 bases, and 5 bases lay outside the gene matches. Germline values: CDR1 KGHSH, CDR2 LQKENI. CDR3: CASSPGTENTEAFF. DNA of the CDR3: TGTGCCAGCTCTCCCGGGACAGAGAACACTGAAGCTTTCTTT.

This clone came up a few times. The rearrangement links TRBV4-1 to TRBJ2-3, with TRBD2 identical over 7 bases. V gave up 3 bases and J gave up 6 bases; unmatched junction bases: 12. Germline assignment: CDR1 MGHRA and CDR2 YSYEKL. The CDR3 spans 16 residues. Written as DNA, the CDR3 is TGCGCCAGCAGCCATGGCGGGGTTGGGCGGGAGGATACGCAGTATTTT. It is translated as CASSHGGVGREDTQYF.

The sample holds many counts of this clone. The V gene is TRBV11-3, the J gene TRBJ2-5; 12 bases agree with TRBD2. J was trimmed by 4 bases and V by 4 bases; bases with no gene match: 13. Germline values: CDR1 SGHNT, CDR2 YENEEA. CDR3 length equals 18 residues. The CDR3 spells CASSSRLAGDPSRETQYF. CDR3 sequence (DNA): TGTGCCAGCAGCTCCAGACTAGCGGGAGACCCCTCGCGAGAGACCCAGTACTTC.